One and the same sample provided the 10 T cell receptor beta chains below, sequenced in a study of blood T cell repertoires in COVID-19. The data were produced by immunoSEQ multiplex PCR, yet TCRdb's version contains in-frame clones alone and is incomplete. The sample shows 190,000 or so clones, around nine tenths of them seen only once. Sequences were obtained from peripheral blood. The receptors stem from a man aged 35-49 years with active or convalescent COVID-19.

This clone turned up a few times. In DNA, the CDR3 is TGCGCCAGCAGCCCACGGGATTTATACAATCAGCCCCAGCATTTT. Translated, it gives CASSPRDLYNQPQHF. The chain combines TRBV4-1 with TRBJ1-5; D gene uncertain. Germline V gene data show CDR1 as MGHRA and CDR2 as YSYEKL. CDR3 length: 15 amino acids. Trimming pared 4 bases from V and 3 bases from J, leaving 13 bases between.

In nucleotides, the CDR3 is TGTGCCAGTAGTCCGAGCCAGGTCCACACTGAAGCTTTCTTT. Protein product: CASSPSQVHTEAFF. This chain joins TRBV19 and TRBJ1-1, with unresolved D. The CDR3 runs 14 residues. The V gene's germline CDR1 is LNHDA and CDR2 SQIVND (reference sequence). The germline V and J ends were trimmed by 5 bases and 3 bases, with 13 bases remaining between them. Full variable domain (outside the CDR3, taken from reference TRBV19 and TRBJ1-1): DGGITQSPKYLFRKEGQNVTLSCEQNLNHDAMYWYRQDPGQGLRLIYYSQIVNDFQKGDIAEGYSVSREKKESFPLTVTSAQKNPTAFYLCASSPSQVHTEAFFGQGTRLTVV.

The chain employs TRBV4-1 and TRBJ2-1; 8 bases match TRBD2. Germline V lookup: CDR1 MGHRA, CDR2 YSYEKL. There are 15 residues in the CDR3. With 1 base clipped from V and 9 bases from J, the junction kept 8 bases outside the gene matches. The CDR3: CASSQAGRGASEQFF. The DNA of the CDR3 is TGCGCCAGCAGCCAAGCGGGGCGGGGGGCCAGTGAGCAGTTCTTC.

The gene calls are TRBV18 and TRBJ1-3; tentatively, D is TRBD1 (6 bases). The germline gives CDR1 KGHSH, CDR2 LQKENI. V lost 2 bases and J lost 2, with 7 bases in between. This CDR3 is built from 14 residues. This chain's CDR3 is CASSPGTTGNTIYF. CDR3 nucleotides: TGTGCCAGCTCACCAGGGACAACTGGAAACACCATATATTTT.

The chain couples TRBV6-5 to TRBJ1-5; TRBD1 agrees at 9 bases. The CDR3 totals 12 residues. The V segment lost 10 bases and the J segment 11 bases; nucleotides outside the gene matches: 9. CDR1 is MNHEY and CDR2 is SVGAGI in the germline V gene. The CDR3 DNA follows: TGTGCCACACGACAGGGGGACATGGCCCAGCATTTT. Protein product: CATRQGDMAQHF.

This chain links TRBV4-2 with TRBJ1-5; no definite D call. The CDR3 extends over 16 amino acids. The V end was cut by 1 base, the J end by 7 bases, with 17 bases between. The germline V gene has CDR1 LGHNA and CDR2 YNFKEQ. Here the CDR3 DNA reads TGTGCCAGCAGCCAAGGGGCGGGGATGGAGGAACAGCCCCAGCATTTT. It is translated as CASSQGAGMEEQPQHF.

V gene TRBV18 combines with J gene TRBJ2-7, with D perhaps TRBD1 (6 bases). V lost 2 bases and J 7 bases, leaving 12 bases between the germline ends. Germline V lookup: CDR1 KGHSH, CDR2 LQKENI. The CDR3 is 13 residues long. This CDR3 is CASSPRTAGEQYF. For the CDR3, the DNA is TGTGCCAGCTCACCAAGGACAGCCGGGGAGCAGTACTTC. The variable domain in full, completed from reference TRBV18 and TRBJ2-7, reads NAGVMQNPRHLVRRRGQEARLRCSPMKGHSHVYWYRQLPEEGLKFMVYLQKENIIDESGMPKERFSAEFPKEGPSILRIQQVVRGDSAAYFCASSPRTAGEQYFGPGTRLTVT.

The genes are TRBV3-1 (or the pseudogene TRBV3-2) and TRBJ1-1, with unresolved D. The CDR3 sequence is 14 residues long. V was clipped by 1 base and J by 5 bases, with 11 bases between them. Germline V gene lookup returns CDR1 LGHDT and CDR2 YNNKEL (reference sequence). CDR3 amino acids: CASSQGAGGTEAFF. The DNA of the CDR3 is TGTGCCAGCAGCCAAGGCGCCGGAGGGACTGAAGCTTTCTTT.

This chain joins TRBV29-1 and TRBJ2-3, with TRBD2 identical over 8 bases. Trimming removed 6 bases from V and 0 bases from J; junction bases left unmatched: 8. CDR3 length: 15 residues. Germline loops: CDR1 SQVTM, CDR2 ANQGSEA. CDR3 amino acids: CSVQRAGGSTDTQYF. As DNA, the CDR3 is TGCAGCGTACAGAGGGCGGGGGGAAGCACAGATACGCAGTATTTT.

This chain connects TRBV13 to TRBJ1-2, with D possibly TRBD1 on 6 matching bases. Germline CDR1 and CDR2: PRHDT and FYEKMQ (reference sequence). The CDR3 has 15 amino acids. V was cut by 0 bases and J by 0 bases, with 8 bases left in between. Written as DNA, the CDR3 is TGTGCCAGCAGCTTAGGGGACAGAGCTAACTATGGCTACACCTTC. Its protein is CASSLGDRANYGYTF.